The present T cell receptor beta chain was sequenced within a study of cytomegalovirus exposure and HLA in healthy donors. The protocol was immunoSEQ multiplex PCR, while the TCRdb copy is restricted to in-frame clones and leaves out a portion. The sample yields over 120,000 clones, roughly 87% seen once. The CDR3 consists of 16 residues. Germline CDR1 reads SGHTA; CDR2 reads FQGNSA. V was clipped by 1 base and J by 0 bases, with 10 bases between them. Sequenced material: PBMCs. The chain carries TRBV7-2 and TRBJ1-5; D not certain. The origin of this receptor is a woman younger than 35 in good health and CMV-seropositive. The CDR3 DNA follows: TGTGCCAGCAGCTTAGGACGGGTTGGTAGCAATCAGCCCCAGCATTTT. Amino acid sequence: CASSLGRVGSNQPQHF.